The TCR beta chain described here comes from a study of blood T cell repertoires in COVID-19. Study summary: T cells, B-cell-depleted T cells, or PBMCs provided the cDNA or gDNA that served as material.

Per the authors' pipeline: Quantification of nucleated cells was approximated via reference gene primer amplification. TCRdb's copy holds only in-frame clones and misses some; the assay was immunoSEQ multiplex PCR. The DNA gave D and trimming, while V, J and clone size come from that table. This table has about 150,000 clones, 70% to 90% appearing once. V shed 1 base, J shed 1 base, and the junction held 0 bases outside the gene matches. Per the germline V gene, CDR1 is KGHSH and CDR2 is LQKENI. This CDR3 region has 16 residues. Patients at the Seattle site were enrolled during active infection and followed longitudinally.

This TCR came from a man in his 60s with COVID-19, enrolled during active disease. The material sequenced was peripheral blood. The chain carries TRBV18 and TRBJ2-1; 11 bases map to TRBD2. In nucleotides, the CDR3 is TGTGCCAGCTCACCACTAGCGGGAGGGTCCTACAATGAGCAGTTCTTC. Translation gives CASSPLAGGSYNEQFF.